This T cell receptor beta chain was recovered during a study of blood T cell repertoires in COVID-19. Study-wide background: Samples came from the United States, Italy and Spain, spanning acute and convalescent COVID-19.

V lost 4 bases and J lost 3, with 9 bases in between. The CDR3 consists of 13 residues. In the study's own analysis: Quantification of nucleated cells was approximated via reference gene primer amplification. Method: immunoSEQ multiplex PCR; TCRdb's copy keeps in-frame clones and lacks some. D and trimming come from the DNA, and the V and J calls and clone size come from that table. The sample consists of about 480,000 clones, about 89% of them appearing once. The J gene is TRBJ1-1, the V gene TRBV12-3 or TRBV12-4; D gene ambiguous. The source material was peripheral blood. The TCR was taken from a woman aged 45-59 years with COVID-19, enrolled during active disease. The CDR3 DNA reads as TGTGCCAGCAGTTCAAGCCAAGACACTGAAGCTTTCTTT. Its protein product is CASSSSQDTEAFF.